A single sample gave rise to the 29 T cell receptor beta chains below, sequenced in a study of CD8+ T cells in alopecia areata. Once RNA had been extracted, it was reverse transcribed into cDNA to act as the sequencing template. Measured with immunoSEQ multiplex PCR; TCRdb has only the in-frame clones, and not every one. This table has roughly 140,000 clones, more than 45% appearing once. Sequencing was performed on CD8+ T cells sorted from blood, taken at week 0. Receptors originate from a human donor with alopecia areata.

Worth noting for this clone: A read error may account for a junction end that differs from germline. The chain joins TRBV19 to TRBJ1-2, with D unclear. This CDR3 region has 12 residues. Germline CDR1 LNHDA, CDR2 SQIVND (reference sequence). The chain's CDR3 is CAAGGAYYGYTF. The CDR3 region has the DNA TGCGCCGCCGGAGGAGCTTACTATGGCTACACCTTC.

The chain uses TRBV6-5 and TRBJ2-7; the D is unclear. The germline gives CDR1 MNHEY, CDR2 SVGAGI. The length of the CDR3 is 13 residues. Trimming left V 4 bases short and J 2 bases short, with 9 bases between. The CDR3 here is CASSSPDTYEQYF. In DNA form, the CDR3 reads TGTGCCAGCAGTTCCCCGGATACCTACGAGCAGTACTTC.

The rearrangement joins TRBV7-8 to TRBJ1-5; 7 nucleotides match TRBD1. The CDR3 totals 15 residues. V shed 5 bases, J shed 7 bases, and the junction held 11 bases outside the gene matches. The germline V gene encodes CDR1 SGHVS and CDR2 FQNEAQ. The CDR3 region has the DNA TGTGCCAGCAGCCAGAGAGCCACAGGGGTACAGCCCCAGCATTTT. Translation gives CASSQRATGVQPQHF. Combining the CDR3 with reference TRBV7-8 and TRBJ1-5 gives the whole variable domain GAGVSQSPRYKVAKRGQDVALRCDPISGHVSLFWYQQALGQGPEFLTYFQNEAQLDKSGLPSDRFFAERPEGSVSTLKIQRTQQEDSAVYLCASSQRATGVQPQHFGDGTRLSIL.

The chain employs TRBV11-2 and TRBJ2-7; D ambiguous. CDR1 is SGHAT and CDR2 is FQNNGV in the germline V gene. The CDR3 extends over 13 amino acids. V lost 5 bases and J 0 bases, leaving 8 bases between the germline ends. The CDR3 reads CASSQMASYEQYF. The CDR3 DNA reads as TGTGCCAGCAGCCAAATGGCCTCCTACGAGCAGTACTTC. Supplemented by reference TRBV11-2 and TRBJ2-7, the full variable domain reads EAGVAQSPRYKIIEKRQSVAFWCNPISGHATLYWYQQILGQGPKLLIQFQNNGVVDDSQLPKDRFSAERLKGVDSTLKIQPAKLEDSAVYLCASSQMASYEQYFGPGTRLTVT.

Comments on this clone: In the same sample, other DNA sequences code for this CDR3. This sequence joins TRBV29-1 and TRBJ1-2, with D maybe TRBD1 (6 bases). CDR3 length: 12 residues. Trimming removed 6 bases at V and 4 bases at J, with 12 bases between. In germline, CDR1 is SQVTM, CDR2 ANQGSEA. The CDR3 spells CSVPDRSYGYTF. CDR3 bases: TGCAGCGTACCCGACAGGTCCTATGGCTACACCTTC.

CDR3 coding DNA: TGTGCCAGCAGTGAATTTCAAGTAGGGGAGCTGTTTTTT. Translating gives CASSEFQVGELFF. The V call is TRBV25-1, the J call TRBJ2-2; no reliable D call. Germline lookup yields CDR1 MGHDK and CDR2 SYGVNS. The CDR3 sequence is 13 residues long. Trimming stripped 1 base from V and 8 bases from J, with 8 bases between.

This clone was counted a few times. The chain recombines TRBV12-5 with TRBJ2-3; no definite D call. Trimming shortened V by 4 bases and J by 2 bases, and 7 bases separated the two germline ends. CDR3 size: 13 residues. Per germline, CDR1 LGHNT and CDR2 FRNRAP. The CDR3 DNA reads as TGTGCTAGTGGTTGGCAGACCACAGATACGCAGTATTTT. This encodes CASGWQTTDTQYF. Drawing the rest from reference TRBV12-5 and TRBJ2-3, the complete variable domain is DARVTQTPRHKVTEMGQEVTMRCQPILGHNTVFWYRQTMMQGLELLAYFRNRAPLDDSGMPKDRFSAEMPDATLATLKIQPSEPRDSAVYFCASGWQTTDTQYFGPGTRLTVL.

This rearrangement joins TRBV2 to TRBJ1-5; D not certain. V gave up 7 bases and J gave up 0 bases, with 16 bases separating them. Germline V CDR1 and CDR2: SNHLY, FYNNEI. The CDR3 is 16 residues long. CDR3 DNA: TGTGCCAGCATCGAAGGGTCAGATCTTAGCAATCAGCCCCAGCATTTT. Residues: CASIEGSDLSNQPQHF.

V and J are TRBV2 and TRBJ1-2, with 7 bases that match TRBD1. The CDR3 loop spans 14 amino acids. The V gene end was trimmed by 7 bases and the J gene end by 0 bases; junction bases not matched to a gene: 5. The V gene's germline CDR1 is SNHLY and CDR2 FYNNEI. The CDR3 here is CASTGTESNYGYTF. The CDR3 coding sequence is TGTGCCAGCACTGGGACAGAGTCTAACTATGGCTACACCTTC.

The J gene is TRBJ2-2, the V gene TRBV7-3; D not certain. CDR1 and CDR2 (germline): SGHTA, FQGTGA. The germline V and J ends were trimmed by 5 bases and 4 bases, with 14 bases remaining between them. This CDR3 is built from 15 residues. For the CDR3, the DNA is TGTGCCAGCAGCCCCCCCCGAACGGGCACCGGGGAGCTGTTTTTT. Its protein product is CASSPPRTGTGELFF.

The chain carries TRBV10-2 and TRBJ1-5; the D gene is possibly TRBD1 (5 bases). CDR3 size: 13 residues. Germline V lookup: CDR1 WSHSY, CDR2 SAAADI. V lost 5 bases to trimming and J lost 4 bases, with 9 bases between them. CDR3 loop: CASSTDRNQPQHF. In DNA, the CDR3 is TGCGCCAGCAGTACTGACAGAAATCAGCCCCAGCATTTT.

The chain is built from TRBV30 and TRBJ1-2; D remains unclear. Trimming took off 0 bases at V and 4 bases at J, with 9 bases between the two ends. There are 13 residues in the CDR3. Per the germline V gene, CDR1 is GTSNPN and CDR2 is SVGIG (reference sequence). Here the CDR3 reads CAWSVSVTYGYTF. The CDR3, as DNA: TGTGCCTGGAGTGTATCCGTCACCTATGGCTACACCTTC.

The chain is built from TRBV2 and TRBJ2-1, with a possible D match to TRBD2 (5 bases). This CDR3 has 12 residues. V shed 7 bases and J shed 3 bases, with 7 bases lying between them. Germline V lookup: CDR1 SNHLY, CDR2 FYNNEI. The CDR3 region has the DNA TGTGCCAGCACCGCGGGCTACAATGAGCAGTTCTTC. It encodes CASTAGYNEQFF.

In this sample, this clone turned up a few times. The CDR3 reads CASSPSYEQYF. The CDR3 DNA reads TGTGCCAGCAGCCCTTCCTACGAGCAGTACTTC. The rearrangement joins TRBV14 to TRBJ2-7; unclear D gene. CDR1 is SGHDN, CDR2 FVKESK, per germline. The ends were cut back, 4 bases at V and 1 base at J, with 2 bases in the middle. The length of the CDR3 is 11 residues.

This clone has more than one count but fewer than ten. This chain connects TRBV15 to TRBJ2-5, with D unresolved. Looked up from germline, CDR1 is LNHNV and CDR2 is YYDKDF (reference sequence). The CDR3 covers 16 residues. V was pared by 0 bases and J by 1 base, with 12 bases between. The chain's CDR3 is CATSRDPSGGQETQYF. Written as DNA, the CDR3 is TGTGCCACCAGCAGAGACCCTTCGGGCGGCCAAGAGACCCAGTACTTC. Drawing the rest from reference TRBV15 and TRBJ2-5, the complete variable domain is DAMVIQNPRYQVTQFGKPVTLSCSQTLNHNVMYWYQQKSSQAPKLLFHYYDKDFNNEADTPDNFQSRRPNTSFCFLDIRSPGLGDTAMYLCATSRDPSGGQETQYFGPGTRLLVL.

This chain uses TRBV29-1 with TRBJ2-1; a possible D gene is TRBD2 (7 bases). In germline, CDR1 is SQVTM, CDR2 ANQGSEA. CDR3 length equals 11 residues. V dropped 7 bases and J dropped 8 bases, with 12 bases sitting between them. Here the CDR3 reads CSGGGGDEQFF. The DNA for the CDR3 is TGCAGCGGAGGGGGAGGGGATGAGCAGTTCTTC.

The chain's CDR3 is CASSSTSGGATAFNEQFF. Here the CDR3 DNA reads TGTGCCAGCAGCTCGACTAGCGGGGGGGCCACAGCCTTCAATGAGCAGTTCTTC. The gene calls are TRBV13 and TRBJ2-1, with 14 bases aligning to TRBD2. V was pared by 4 bases and J by 6 bases, with 11 bases of the junction left unmatched. Germline-derived CDR1 and CDR2 are PRHDT and FYEKMQ (reference sequence). This CDR3 is built from 18 residues.

The rearrangement links TRBV29-1 to TRBJ1-5; 7 bases match TRBD1. Germline lookup yields CDR1 SQVTM and CDR2 ANQGSEA. This CDR3 comprises 15 residues. The V gene end was trimmed by 6 bases and the J gene end by 7 bases; junction bases not matched to a gene: 15. The CDR3 DNA is TGCAGCGTCTTGGGGTTAGACAGGGTACGGCAGCCCCAGCATTTT. It encodes CSVLGLDRVRQPQHF. The variable domain in full, with the rest retrieved from reference TRBV29-1 and TRBJ1-5, is SAVISQKPSRDICQRGTSLTIQCQVDSQVTMMFWYRQQPGQSLTLIATANQGSEATYESGFVIDKFPISRPNLTFSTLTVSNMSPEDSSIYLCSVLGLDRVRQPQHFGDGTRLSIL.

CDR3 coding DNA: TGTGCCAGCAGCTTACACCCCGGACAGGGTGATGGCTACACCTTC. Its protein is CASSLHPGQGDGYTF. The J gene is TRBJ1-2, the V gene TRBV11-2, with 8 bases aligning to TRBD1. Germline V gives CDR1 SGHAT, CDR2 FQNNGV. V trimming: 2 bases; J trimming: 6 bases; junction bases outside the gene matches: 8. This CDR3 is built from 15 residues.

The rearrangement joins TRBV9 to TRBJ2-3, with TRBD2 identical over 8 bases. Germline V lookup: CDR1 SGDLS, CDR2 YYNGEE. CDR3 length: 16 amino acids. The V and J ends lost 3 bases and 3 bases, in that order; junction bases with no gene match: 9. The DNA of the CDR3 is TGTGCCAGCAGCGCCCCTTACGGGGGGGCAACAGATACGCAGTATTTT. Amino acid sequence: CASSAPYGGATDTQYF. The full variable domain, with the rest looked up from reference TRBV9 and TRBJ2-3, is DSGVTQTPKHLITATGQRVTLRCSPRSGDLSVYWYQQSLDQGLQFLIQYYNGEERAKGNILERFSAQQFPDLHSELNLSSLELGDSALYFCASSAPYGGATDTQYFGPGTRLTVL.

The CDR3, as DNA: TGCAGCGTTGGACTGGGACAGGGGGCGAGGGAGCAGTACTTC. Its translation: CSVGLGQGAREQYF. V usage is TRBV29-1 and J usage is TRBJ2-7, with 12 bases identical to TRBD1. This CDR3 contains 14 residues. Germline CDR1 and CDR2: SQVTM and ANQGSEA. The ends lost 4 bases at V and 7 bases at J; junction bases unmatched: 8.

This clone has only one observation. The rearrangement joins TRBV2 to TRBJ1-4; D gene ambiguous. The CDR3 contains 16 residues. Germline CDR1 SNHLY, CDR2 FYNNEI. The V end lost 3 bases, the J end lost 3 bases, and 14 bases lay between the germline ends. The CDR3, as DNA: TGTGCCAGCAGTGAGCGGCGGGGAGGGCCTAATGAAAAACTGTTTTTT. Translated, it gives CASSERRGGPNEKLFF.

This chain uses TRBV7-9 with TRBJ2-7, with 8 bases lining up with TRBD1. The CDR3 loop spans 13 amino acids. Per the germline V gene, CDR1 is SEHNR and CDR2 is FQNEAQ (reference sequence). Trimming at V came to 4 bases and at J to 5 bases, leaving 4 bases not matched to a gene. The CDR3 DNA reads TGTGCCAGCAGCTCGGTGGGACAGGACGAGCAGTACTTC. Translation gives CASSSVGQDEQYF. Using reference TRBV7-9 and TRBJ2-7 for the parts outside the CDR3, the full variable domain is DTGVSQNPRHKITKRGQNVTFRCDPISEHNRLYWYRQTLGQGPEFLTYFQNEAQLEKSRLLSDRFSAERPKGSFSTLEIQRTEQGDSAMYLCASSSVGQDEQYFGPGTRLTVT.

CDR3 sequence: CASSESWSYEQYF. The CDR3 DNA reads TGTGCCAGCAGTGAATCGTGGTCCTACGAGCAGTACTTC. The rearrangement joins TRBV25-1 to TRBJ2-7; D ambiguous. V was cut by 1 base and J by 1 base, with 5 bases left in between. The CDR3 is 13 residues long. Germline V gene lookup returns CDR1 MGHDK and CDR2 SYGVNS.

This clone has just a few counts. The J gene is TRBJ2-1, the V gene TRBV15, with 8 bases that match TRBD1. Germline V CDR1 and CDR2: LNHNV, YYDKDF (reference sequence). After removal of 4 bases from V and 0 bases from J, the junction contained 2 bases not matched to a gene. This CDR3 has 15 residues. Written as DNA, the CDR3 is TGTGCCACCAGCATTACAGGGGGCTCCTACAATGAGCAGTTCTTC. Translation: CATSITGGSYNEQFF.

This chain connects TRBV7-2 to TRBJ2-1, with D perhaps TRBD2 (7 bases). This CDR3 is 13 amino acids long. Trimming pared 3 bases from V and 9 bases from J, leaving 12 bases between. Germline-derived CDR1 and CDR2 are SGHTA and FQGNSA. CDR3 nucleotides: TGTGCCAGCAGCTTCGGGGGGCAGAGTGAGCAGTTCTTC. Its translation: CASSFGGQSEQFF.

The chain uses TRBV18 and TRBJ2-5; D gene ambiguous. The germline CDR1 and CDR2 sequences are KGHSH and LQKENI. CDR3 length equals 13 residues. Trimming pared 2 bases from V and 0 bases from J, leaving 4 bases between. CDR3 protein: CASSPVYQETQYF. The CDR3, as DNA: TGTGCCAGCTCACCAGTATACCAAGAGACCCAGTACTTC.

The chain carries TRBV6-5 and TRBJ2-5; no definite D call. CDR1 MNHEY and CDR2 SVGAGI come from the germline V gene. This CDR3 has 12 amino acids. V lost 4 bases and J lost 4, with 7 bases in between. The CDR3 sequence is CASSWVGETQYF. CDR3 nucleotide sequence: TGTGCCAGCAGTTGGGTGGGAGAGACCCAGTACTTC.

The gene calls are TRBV29-1 and TRBJ2-2; D not resolved. The V and J ends lost 4 bases and 3 bases respectively, with 15 bases between them. The length of the CDR3 is 15 residues. Germline-derived CDR1 and CDR2 are SQVTM and ANQGSEA. CDR3 sequence: CSVVGVSRDTGELFF. As DNA, the CDR3 is TGCAGCGTTGTTGGGGTTAGCAGAGACACCGGGGAGCTGTTTTTT.